At least ten counts were recorded for the clone carrying this T cell receptor (beta chain). Its antigen is not known. These data belong to a study of cytotoxic CD8 clonotypes in ibrutinib-treated CLL. About the study: Among the patients, about a dozen presented as relapsed/refractory and around 16 as treatment-naive; about 17 showed unmutated IGHV. Study-level findings and limits: Clonality was higher at ibrutinib response and returned toward baseline at progression. Relative to age-matched healthy donors, clonality at baseline was higher, and it tracked circulating CD8+ T-cell counts.

TCR beta library input comprised roughly 2 micrograms of genomic DNA from cryopreserved PBMCs. Generated by immunoSEQ multiplex PCR, the TCRdb table keeps only in-frame clones and is missing some. The table includes 45,000 to 55,000 clones, roughly 53% detected once. V shed 5 bases and J 5 bases; nucleotides not matched to a gene: 7. This CDR3 comprises 14 residues. Germline loops: CDR1 SGHAT, CDR2 FQNNGV. The V call is TRBV11-2, the J call TRBJ2-7; 9 nucleotides line up with TRBD1. Sequencing was performed on PBMCs, taken after 12 months of ibrutinib treatment. This receptor was taken from a human donor with chronic lymphocytic leukemia. The CDR3, as DNA: TGTGCCAGCAGCCACACCGGGACAGGGAACGAGCAGTACTTC. Translating gives CASSHTGTGNEQYF.